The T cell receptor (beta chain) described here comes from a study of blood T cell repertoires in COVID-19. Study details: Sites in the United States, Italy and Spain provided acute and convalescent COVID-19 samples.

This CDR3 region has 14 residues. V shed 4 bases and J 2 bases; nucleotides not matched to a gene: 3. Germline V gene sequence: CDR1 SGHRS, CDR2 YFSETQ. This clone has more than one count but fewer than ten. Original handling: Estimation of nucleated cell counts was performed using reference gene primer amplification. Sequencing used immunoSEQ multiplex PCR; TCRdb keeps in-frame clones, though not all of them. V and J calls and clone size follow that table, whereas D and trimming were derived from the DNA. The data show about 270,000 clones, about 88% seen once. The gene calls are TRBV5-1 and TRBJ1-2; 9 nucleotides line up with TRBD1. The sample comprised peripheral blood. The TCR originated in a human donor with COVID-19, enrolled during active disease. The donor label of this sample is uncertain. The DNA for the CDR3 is TGCGCCAGCAGCCCGGACAGGGGCAACTATGGCTACACCTTC. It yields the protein CASSPDRGNYGYTF.